Listed below are T cell receptor beta chains from one sample, sequenced in a study of blood T cell repertoires in COVID-19. Using immunoSEQ multiplex PCR, the repertoire was profiled, and TCRdb retains in-frame clones only, with some absent. Altogether around 250,000 clones are present, approximately 91% being singletons, with the ten largest covering 1.2%. Sample: PBMCs or T cells enriched from blood (not recorded which). These receptors all come from a human donor in a cohort exposed to, infected with or recovered from COVID-19 (not recorded which). The donor label of this sample is uncertain. Both conserved end residues are part of each CDR3. The D gene is left open where the match is weak. Rows give clone size only sometimes, using once, few, many, or a class for an expanded clone.

j_gene: TRBJ2-5
d_gene: NA
v_gene: TRBV6-2/TRBV6-3
abundance: NA
CDR3nt: TGTGCCAGCAGTCACCAAAGGAGAACTAGCTCGCGGGAGACCCAGTACTTC
CDR3aa: CASSHQRRTSSRETQYF

j_gene: TRBJ2-1
d_gene: TRBD1
v_gene: TRBV5-4
abundance: NA
CDR3nt: TGTGCCAGCAGCATAGGGACAGGGAGCTACAATGAGCAGTTCTTC
CDR3aa: CASSIGTGSYNEQFF

j_gene: TRBJ2-3
d_gene: NA
v_gene: TRBV18
abundance: once
CDR3nt: TGTGCCAGCTCACCACTAGCTACCGCGGAAGATACGCAGTATTTT
CDR3aa: CASSPLATAEDTQYF

j_gene: TRBJ2-2
d_gene: TRBD2
v_gene: TRBV19
abundance: NA
CDR3nt: TGTGCCAGTAGTATTTCGGCTAGCGGGGGAATCACCGGGGAGCTGTTTTTT
CDR3aa: CASSISASGGITGELFF

j_gene: TRBJ2-1
d_gene: TRBD2
v_gene: TRBV24-1
abundance: NA
CDR3nt: TGTGCCACCAGTGATGGGGGGGTAAGGTACAATGAGCAGTTCTTC
CDR3aa: CATSDGGVRYNEQFF

j_gene: TRBJ1-1
d_gene: TRBD1
v_gene: TRBV11-2
abundance: NA
CDR3nt: TGTGCCAGCAGCGTACCCCCAGGGGGCGTTACTGAAGCTTTCTTT
CDR3aa: CASSVPPGGVTEAFF

j_gene: TRBJ2-7
d_gene: TRBD2
v_gene: TRBV7-2
abundance: NA
CDR3nt: TGTGCCAGCAGCTTAGGGGGGACTAGCGAGCAGTACTTC
CDR3aa: CASSLGGTSEQYF

j_gene: TRBJ2-3
d_gene: TRBD2
v_gene: TRBV10-3
abundance: NA
CDR3nt: TGTGCCATCAGTGAGTCGCGGGGGGGCCGCGCAGATACGCAGTATTTT
CDR3aa: CAISESRGGRADTQYF

j_gene: TRBJ1-4
d_gene: NA
v_gene: TRBV11-2
abundance: few
CDR3nt: TGTGCCAGCAGCTTAGTATCGGCAGGGGAAAAGGGAAAACTGTTTTTT
CDR3aa: CASSLVSAGEKGKLFF

j_gene: TRBJ2-2
d_gene: NA
v_gene: TRBV7-3
abundance: NA
CDR3nt: TGTGCCAGCAGCGACAGAAACACCGGGGAGCTGTTTTTT
CDR3aa: CASSDRNTGELFF

j_gene: TRBJ2-1
d_gene: TRBD2
v_gene: TRBV2
abundance: NA
CDR3nt: TGTGCCAGCATGAGGACTAGCGGGGCGTTAGAGCAGTTCTTC
CDR3aa: CASMRTSGALEQFF

j_gene: TRBJ2-7
d_gene: TRBD1
v_gene: TRBV19
abundance: NA
CDR3nt: TGTGCCAGTAGTCCGGGACAGTTATACGAGCAGTACTTC
CDR3aa: CASSPGQLYEQYF

j_gene: TRBJ1-1
d_gene: NA
v_gene: TRBV5-6
abundance: NA
CDR3nt: TGTGCCAGCAGCTTATACAGGACGAACACTGAAGCTTTCTTT
CDR3aa: CASSLYRTNTEAFF

j_gene: TRBJ1-5
d_gene: NA
v_gene: TRBV7-3
abundance: NA
CDR3nt: TGTGCCAGCAGCTTATCCGGGGGAGGCAATCAGCCCCAGCATTTT
CDR3aa: CASSLSGGGNQPQHF

j_gene: TRBJ1-1
d_gene: NA
v_gene: TRBV19
abundance: NA
CDR3nt: TGTGCCAGTAGTCCCCTTGACAGGAACACTGAAGCTTTCTTT
CDR3aa: CASSPLDRNTEAFF

j_gene: TRBJ2-5
d_gene: TRBD1
v_gene: TRBV12-3/TRBV12-4
abundance: NA
CDR3nt: TGTGCCAGCAGAACGGACAGGGAAGAGACCCAGTACTTC
CDR3aa: CASRTDREETQYF

j_gene: TRBJ1-5
d_gene: TRBD1
v_gene: TRBV10-3
abundance: NA
CDR3nt: TGTGCCGCGGCCCAGGGGGGTCATCAGCCCCAGCATTTT
CDR3aa: CAAAQGGHQPQHF

j_gene: TRBJ2-4
d_gene: NA
v_gene: TRBV29-1
abundance: NA
CDR3nt: TGCAGCGTTGTCTTGGGACATAGAGCCAAAAACATTCAGTACTTC
CDR3aa: CSVVLGHRAKNIQYF

j_gene: TRBJ1-1
d_gene: NA
v_gene: TRBV7-6
abundance: NA
CDR3nt: TGTGCCAGCAGCTCAGGGGAAAACACTGAAGCTTTCTTT
CDR3aa: CASSSGENTEAFF

j_gene: TRBJ1-5
d_gene: TRBD1
v_gene: TRBV24-1
abundance: NA
CDR3nt: TGTGCCACCAGTGATTCCAAGGTAGCAGGGACAGGGGATGATCAGCCCCAGCATTTT
CDR3aa: CATSDSKVAGTGDDQPQHF

j_gene: TRBJ1-3
d_gene: TRBD1
v_gene: TRBV30
abundance: NA
CDR3nt: TGTGCCTGGAGCGCCTCGACAGGGGGCGTTGGAAACACCATATATTTT
CDR3aa: CAWSASTGGVGNTIYF

j_gene: TRBJ1-2
d_gene: TRBD1
v_gene: TRBV15
abundance: NA
CDR3nt: TGTGCCACCAGCACAGACAGGGATGGGGATGGCTACACCTTC
CDR3aa: CATSTDRDGDGYTF

j_gene: TRBJ2-5
d_gene: TRBD1
v_gene: TRBV4-1
abundance: NA
CDR3nt: TGCGCCAGCAGCCAGGACAGGGGGAGAGAGACCCAGTACTTC
CDR3aa: CASSQDRGRETQYF

j_gene: TRBJ2-2
d_gene: NA
v_gene: TRBV6-5
abundance: NA
CDR3nt: TGTGCCAGCAGTCCCGAGGCCGGGGAGCTGTTTTTT
CDR3aa: CASSPEAGELFF